The 23 T cell receptor beta chains reported below all come from one sample, sequenced in a study of blood T cell repertoires in COVID-19. Libraries were prepared by immunoSEQ multiplex PCR; TCRdb keeps only in-frame clonotypes and omits some of them. The table shows 100,000 to 150,000 clones, with over 75% occurring only once. The sequencing input was peripheral blood. The receptors derive from a woman over 75 with acute or convalescent COVID-19.

The chain links TRBV7-9 to TRBJ1-4, with TRBD1 matching over 9 bases. V lost 6 bases and J lost 5; bases outside the gene matches: 4. Looked up from germline, CDR1 is SEHNR and CDR2 is FQNEAQ (reference sequence). The CDR3 runs to 14 residues. CDR3 nucleotides: TGTGCCAGCAGTTCGGACAGGGGAAATGAAAAACTGTTTTTT. It translates to CASSSDRGNEKLFF.

This chain connects TRBV9 to TRBJ1-1; unclear D gene. Germline-derived CDR1 and CDR2 are SGDLS and YYNGEE. CDR3 length equals 13 residues. Between the trimmed V and J ends, which lost 0 bases and 8 bases, there was a span of 11 bases. CDR3 protein: CASSVDGRQEAFF. The CDR3 nucleotides read TGTGCCAGCAGCGTAGACGGAAGACAAGAAGCTTTCTTT.

The rearrangement uses TRBV2 and TRBJ1-5, with 7 bases fitting TRBD1. Trimming took 6 bases from V and 4 from J; bases not matched to a gene: 9. Germline CDR1 reads SNHLY; CDR2 reads FYNNEI. The CDR3 is 15 amino acids. CDR3 loop: CASSAGQSRNQPQHF. The CDR3 DNA follows: TGTGCCAGCAGCGCGGGACAGAGTCGTAATCAGCCCCAGCATTTT.

The CDR3 region is CASSSYRGPNEKLFF. Here the CDR3 DNA reads TGTGCCAGCAGCTCTTACAGGGGCCCTAATGAAAAACTGTTTTTT. The rearrangement joins TRBV7-2 to TRBJ1-4; 7 bases are shared with TRBD1. The CDR3 runs to 15 residues. Germline loops: CDR1 SGHTA, CDR2 FQGNSA. V shed 4 bases and J 3 bases; nucleotides not matched to a gene: 5. The whole variable domain, remainder taken from reference TRBV7-2 and TRBJ1-4, is GAGVSQSPSNKVTEKGKDVELRCDPISGHTALYWYRQSLGQGLEFLIYFQGNSAPDKSGLPSDRFSAERTGGSVSTLTIQRTQQEDSAVYLCASSSYRGPNEKLFFGSGTQLSVL.

This clone came up once. J is TRBJ1-5 and V is TRBV6-1; 10 bases are a match to TRBD1. The length of the CDR3 is 18 residues. The germline V gene encodes CDR1 MNHNS and CDR2 SASEGT. The V and J ends lost 0 bases and 6 bases, in that order; junction bases with no gene match: 11. The CDR3 loop is CASSEAPGQGRWSQPQHF. The DNA of the CDR3 is TGTGCCAGCAGTGAAGCGCCGGGACAGGGGCGTTGGAGTCAGCCCCAGCATTTT.

The J gene is TRBJ1-2, the V gene TRBV5-8; TRBD1 is a possible D gene (6 bases). This CDR3 has 12 amino acids. Trimming cost V 4 bases and J 9 bases, with 13 bases left between them. Germline CDR1 and CDR2: SGHTS and YDEGEE. CDR3 protein: CASSQLQGSYTF. DNA of the CDR3: TGTGCCAGCAGCCAACTCCAGGGGAGCTACACCTTC.

The chain combines TRBV6-5 with TRBJ2-7; 9 bases fit TRBD1. The V segment lost 5 bases and the J segment 3 bases; nucleotides outside the gene matches: 8. The CDR3 has 15 residues. CDR1 and CDR2 (germline): MNHEY, SVGAGI. The CDR3 loop is CASSRVGTGYYEQYF. CDR3 sequence (DNA): TGTGCCAGCAGTCGTGTCGGGACAGGGTACTACGAGCAGTACTTC.

V and J are TRBV3-1 (or the pseudogene TRBV3-2) and TRBJ1-1; D is unclear. Per germline, CDR1 LGHDT and CDR2 YNNKEL (reference sequence). The germline V and J ends were trimmed by 0 bases and 0 bases, with 5 bases remaining between them. The CDR3 loop spans 14 amino acids. In DNA, the CDR3 is TGTGCCAGCAGCCAAGACGGGATGAACACTGAAGCTTTCTTT. Residues: CASSQDGMNTEAFF.

The chain is built from TRBV3-1 (or the pseudogene TRBV3-2) and TRBJ1-1; D is ambiguous. CDR3 length: 12 residues. Looked up from germline, CDR1 is LGHDT and CDR2 is YNNKEL (reference sequence). V lost 5 bases to trimming and J lost 7 bases, with 11 bases between them. CDR3 DNA sequence: TGTGCCAGCAGCTTCTTGAGGAGTGAAGCTTTCTTT. Its protein product is CASSFLRSEAFF.

The V call is TRBV6-5, the J call TRBJ2-1, with 9 bases fitting TRBD2. Germline CDR1 reads MNHEY; CDR2 reads SVGAGI. J was trimmed by 10 bases and V by 1 base; bases with no gene match: 8. This CDR3 region has 15 residues. This CDR3 is CASSYFAGGLREQFF. The CDR3 DNA sequence: TGTGCCAGCAGTTACTTTGCGGGGGGGCTTAGGGAGCAGTTCTTC.

V and J are TRBV6-5 and TRBJ2-1; 10 bases agree with TRBD1. The CDR3 has 16 residues. CDR1 is MNHEY, CDR2 SVGAGI, per germline. The trim removed 1 base at V and 2 bases at J, leaving 2 bases unmatched. CDR3 bases: TGTGCCAGCAGTTACTTCGGGACAGGGGCCTACAATGAGCAGTTCTTC. Translated: CASSYFGTGAYNEQFF.

The rearrangement joins TRBV18 to TRBJ1-1, with TRBD1 identical over 7 bases. Germline CDR1 KGHSH, CDR2 LQKENI. J lost 1 base, V lost 4 bases, and 6 bases had no gene match. The CDR3 totals 15 residues. CDR3 protein: CASSLTHRGNTEAFF. The CDR3 DNA is TGTGCCAGCTCACTTACCCACAGGGGGAACACTGAAGCTTTCTTT.

Written as DNA, the CDR3 is TGTGCCAGCAGCGAGGGACAGGGAACCTATGGCTACACCTTC. It encodes CASSEGQGTYGYTF. The chain links TRBV7-2 to TRBJ1-2; 9 nucleotides match TRBD1. The CDR3 contains 14 residues. Germline lookup yields CDR1 SGHTA and CDR2 FQGNSA. Germline trimming cut 5 bases from V and 4 bases from J; bases unmatched to any gene: 5. Filled out from reference TRBV7-2 and TRBJ1-2, the complete variable domain reads GAGVSQSPSNKVTEKGKDVELRCDPISGHTALYWYRQSLGQGLEFLIYFQGNSAPDKSGLPSDRFSAERTGGSVSTLTIQRTQQEDSAVYLCASSEGQGTYGYTFGSGTRLTVV.

The V call is TRBV2, the J call TRBJ2-6, with 11 bases fitting TRBD2. Germline CDR1 SNHLY, CDR2 FYNNEI. V lost 4 bases to trimming and J lost 7 bases; unmatched junction nucleotides: 3. The CDR3 length is 15 residues. CDR3 bases: TGTGCCAGCAGTGTAGCGGGGGGGCTAGCCAACGTCCTGACTTTC. Amino acids: CASSVAGGLANVLTF.

CDR3 DNA sequence: TGTGCCAGCAGTTTGGCGGTATGGAACACTGAAGCTTTCTTT. Protein sequence: CASSLAVWNTEAFF. V is TRBV27 and J is TRBJ1-1; D gene ambiguous. Germline-derived CDR1 and CDR2 are MNHEY and SMNVEV (reference sequence). V was shortened by 3 bases and J by 1 base, with 9 bases between the two germline ends. The CDR3 consists of 14 residues.

The chain recombines TRBV7-2 with TRBJ1-2; no definite D call. This CDR3 has 14 residues. Trimming shortened V by 2 bases and J by 1 base, and 8 bases separated the two germline ends. Germline V lookup: CDR1 SGHTA, CDR2 FQGNSA. The CDR3 coding sequence is TGTGCCAGCAGCTTAAACAGTCTTAACTATGGCTACACCTTC. It codes for CASSLNSLNYGYTF.

This chain connects TRBV11-2 to TRBJ1-2, with D unclear. Germline V gene lookup returns CDR1 SGHAT and CDR2 FQNNGV. This CDR3 has 15 amino acids. Between the trimmed V and J ends, which lost 2 bases and 0 bases, there was a span of 10 bases. The CDR3 protein is CASSLFYRTNYGYTF. CDR3 in DNA: TGTGCCAGCAGCTTATTTTACAGAACTAACTATGGCTACACCTTC.

With regard to this clone: The DNA is left out, because the CDR3 cannot be placed on it with certainty; the CDR3 is given as TCRdb lists it. The chain carries TRBV5-1 and TRBJ2-2; TRBD1, the table's D call, was not compared with the DNA. The CDR3 is 18 residues long, counting both termini. Per the germline V gene, CDR1 is SGHRS and CDR2 is YFSETQ. The CDR3 reads CASSLQGSGPANTGELFF.

V and J are TRBV7-9 and TRBJ1-1, with TRBD1 identical over 9 bases. The CDR3 covers 14 residues. Losses at the gene ends were 7 bases for V and 4 bases for J; bases not matched to a gene: 7. The germline V gene has CDR1 SEHNR and CDR2 FQNEAQ (reference sequence). The CDR3 loop is CASTRTGEGTEAFF. The CDR3, as DNA: TGTGCCAGCACCCGGACAGGGGAAGGCACTGAAGCTTTCTTT.

The V call is TRBV5-1, the J call TRBJ2-3; possible D gene TRBD2, 5 bases. V dropped 2 bases and J dropped 1 base, with 14 bases sitting between them. Germline V gene sequence: CDR1 SGHRS, CDR2 YFSETQ. The CDR3 has 16 residues. This CDR3 reads CASSFSFSEGTDTQYF. The CDR3 nucleotides read TGCGCCAGCAGCTTTTCGTTTTCGGAGGGCACAGATACGCAGTATTTT.

This chain joins TRBV19 and TRBJ1-3; maybe TRBD1 (5 bases). With 6 bases removed from V and 3 bases from J, the gap between germline ends came to 6 bases. This CDR3 is built from 12 residues. CDR1 is LNHDA, CDR2 SQIVND, per germline (reference sequence). The DNA for the CDR3 is TGTGCCAGTAGCAGGGTTGGAAACACCATATATTTT. Its translation: CASSRVGNTIYF.

Of note for this clone: This same CDR3 is encoded by further DNA sequences in the sample. The chain is built from TRBV12-3 or TRBV12-4 and TRBJ1-2; D not resolved. Deletions cut 4 bases from V and 2 bases from J, with 8 bases between. The CDR3 runs 13 residues. The CDR3 DNA is TGTGCCAGCAGTTCACGGGGAAACTATGGCTACACCTTC. Its protein is CASSSRGNYGYTF.

The V and J genes are TRBV5-6 and TRBJ1-1, with 10 bases fitting TRBD1. The CDR3 loop spans 14 amino acids. Germline CDR1 SGHDT, CDR2 YYEEEE. Trimming took 6 bases from V and 5 from J; bases not matched to a gene: 7. In nucleotides, the CDR3 is TGTGCCAGCATCGGGACAGGGGTAAATACTGAAGCTTTCTTT. This gives the protein CASIGTGVNTEAFF.